The 2 T cell receptor beta chains below were found in one sample sequenced in a study of cytomegalovirus exposure and HLA in healthy donors. TCRdb's copy holds only in-frame clones and misses some; the assay was immunoSEQ multiplex PCR. The sample consists of 300,000 to 400,000 clones, 88% of them appearing once. Sequenced input: PBMCs. The receptors originated from a man aged 25 to 45 in good health and CMV-seronegative.

The CDR3 DNA reads TGTGCCAGCAGCCAACAGGGGGAGGATGGCGGGGAGCTGTTTTTT. Its protein is CASSQQGEDGGELFF. The chain joins TRBV11-3 to TRBJ2-2, with 8 bases lining up with TRBD1. The CDR3 covers 15 residues. Germline-derived CDR1 and CDR2 are SGHNT and YENEEA. The V and J ends lost 5 bases and 7 bases, in that order; junction bases with no gene match: 9.

J is TRBJ1-3 and V is TRBV11-2, with D hard to call. This CDR3 has 14 residues. Trimming took 3 bases from V and 2 from J, leaving 8 bases between them. Germline V gene data show CDR1 as SGHAT and CDR2 as FQNNGV. CDR3 sequence (DNA): TGTGCCAGCAGCTTCTCAGGTCCTGGAAACACCATATATTTT. Encoded protein: CASSFSGPGNTIYF. The full variable domain, in which reference TRBV11-2 and TRBJ1-3 provide the parts outside the CDR3, is EAGVAQSPRYKIIEKRQSVAFWCNPISGHATLYWYQQILGQGPKLLIQFQNNGVVDDSQLPKDRFSAERLKGVDSTLKIQPAKLEDSAVYLCASSFSGPGNTIYFGEGSWLTVV.